The 30 T cell receptor beta chains given below trace back to one sample, sequenced in a study of T cell changes during pregnancy in multiple sclerosis. The data were produced by immunoSEQ multiplex PCR, yet TCRdb's version contains in-frame clones alone and is incomplete. The sample has about 58,000 clones; 85% to 95% are singletons. This sample comprised CD8+ T cells from peripheral blood mononuclear cells, obtained in the second trimester of pregnancy. Source of these receptors: a female donor with multiple sclerosis, enrolled in a pregnancy study.

This chain links TRBV18 with TRBJ1-5; TRBD1 is a possible D gene (6 bases). The CDR3 runs 14 residues. The V gene's germline CDR1 is KGHSH and CDR2 LQKENI. Trimming took off 3 bases at V and 7 bases at J, with 13 bases between the two ends. CDR3 DNA sequence: TGTGCCAGCTCACCGGACAGTTCCAACCAGCCCCAGCATTTT. It translates to CASSPDSSNQPQHF.

In this sample, this clone turned up once. This sequence joins TRBV9 and TRBJ2-3; D might be TRBD2 (6 bases). Deletions cut 2 bases from V and 3 bases from J, with 13 bases between. The CDR3 has 15 residues. Per the germline V gene, CDR1 is SGDLS and CDR2 is YYNGEE. The CDR3 sequence: CASSVGGNPTDTQYF. The CDR3 bases are TGTGCCAGCAGCGTGGGGGGTAATCCTACAGATACGCAGTATTTT.

The chain employs TRBV5-4 and TRBJ2-1; a weak D match, TRBD1 (5 bases). This CDR3 region has 13 residues. Germline V gives CDR1 SGHNT, CDR2 YYREEE (reference sequence). V lost 1 base and J lost 10, with 12 bases in between. The CDR3, as DNA: TGTGCCAGCAGCTTGATATGGTCAGGGGAGCAGTTCTTC. Translated, it gives CASSLIWSGEQFF.

The chain uses TRBV14 and TRBJ1-3, with D maybe TRBD1 (6 bases). The V end was cut by 1 base, the J end by 0 bases, with 7 bases between. The CDR3 loop spans 15 amino acids. Germline CDR1 and CDR2: SGHDN and FVKESK. The CDR3 DNA reads TGTGCCAGCAGCCAAGGACAGGACTCTGGAAACACCATATATTTT. The encoded protein is CASSQGQDSGNTIYF.

The chain combines TRBV29-1 with TRBJ2-6; D is unclear. CDR1 SQVTM and CDR2 ANQGSEA come from the germline V gene. CDR3 length equals 16 residues. Trimming took off 1 base at V and 2 bases at J, with 12 bases between the two ends. CDR3 in amino acids: CSVEGEVRTGANVLTF. Written as DNA, the CDR3 is TGCAGCGTTGAAGGCGAGGTCAGAACTGGGGCCAACGTCCTGACTTTC.

As DNA, the CDR3 is TGCGCCAGCAGCCAGGTGACAGGAAAAGATACGCAGTATTTT. Amino acid sequence: CASSQVTGKDTQYF. The chain joins TRBV4-1 to TRBJ2-3; D is possibly TRBD1 (6 bases). The CDR3 consists of 14 residues. Trimming pared 3 bases from V and 5 bases from J, leaving 12 bases between. CDR1 and CDR2 from the germline V gene are MGHRA and YSYEKL.

In nucleotides, the CDR3 is TGTGCCAGCAGCTTACTAGCGGGAGAGGCTGACGAGCAGTACTTC. Amino acid sequence: CASSLLAGEADEQYF. This chain joins TRBV11-2 and TRBJ2-7, with 10 bases aligning to TRBD2. From germline, CDR1 is SGHAT and CDR2 FQNNGV. This CDR3 is built from 15 residues. The junction had 6 bases not matched to a gene; V was cut back by 2 bases and J by 5 bases.

V is TRBV29-1 and J is TRBJ2-7; 12 bases fit TRBD1. Germline CDR1 is SQVTM and CDR2 is ANQGSEA. V lost 6 bases and J lost 6; bases outside the gene matches: 6. The CDR3 loop spans 13 amino acids. The CDR3 reads CSVLGTGGREQYF. CDR3 DNA: TGCAGCGTCCTCGGGACAGGGGGCCGCGAGCAGTACTTC.

The chain couples TRBV7-9 to TRBJ2-3; tentatively, D is TRBD1 (5 bases). V was pared by 1 base and J by 4 bases, with 12 bases between. The CDR3 has 15 amino acids. Germline CDR1 reads SEHNR; CDR2 reads FQNEAQ (reference sequence). The CDR3 sequence: CASSLGQSGADTQYF. CDR3 sequence (DNA): TGTGCCAGCAGCTTAGGACAGTCAGGAGCAGATACGCAGTATTTT.

The CDR3 is CASSWTGLTEAFF. CDR3 in DNA: TGTGCCAGCAGCTGGACAGGGCTCACTGAAGCTTTCTTT. The chain is built from TRBV28 and TRBJ1-1; 8 bases are shared with TRBD1. With V trimmed by 6 bases and J by 4 bases, 4 bases remained unmatched. The CDR3 extends over 13 amino acids. Germline assignment: CDR1 MDHEN and CDR2 SYDVKM.

This clone was observed once. The chain combines TRBV15 with TRBJ1-1, with D unresolved. The CDR3 has 17 amino acids. The V end was cut by 0 bases, the J end by 0 bases, with 14 bases between. Germline lookup yields CDR1 LNHNV and CDR2 YYDKDF (reference sequence). Here the CDR3 DNA reads TGTGCCACCAGCAGAGATCTGGCAGGCACTCTGAACACTGAAGCTTTCTTT. This codes for CATSRDLAGTLNTEAFF.

The V and J genes are TRBV27 and TRBJ1-5; 7 bases fit TRBD1. Trimming at V came to 4 bases and at J to 4 bases, leaving 7 bases not matched to a gene. The CDR3 covers 15 residues. CDR1 MNHEY and CDR2 SMNVEV come from the germline V gene (reference sequence). CDR3 sequence reads: CASSSSRDRNQPQHF. In DNA, the CDR3 is TGTGCCAGCAGTTCATCCCGGGACAGAAATCAGCCCCAGCATTTT.

V usage is TRBV29-1 and J usage is TRBJ1-2, with a possible D match to TRBD1 (6 bases). The V gene's germline CDR1 is SQVTM and CDR2 ANQGSEA. V lost 4 bases and J 4 bases, leaving 16 bases between the germline ends. This CDR3 is built from 14 residues. The CDR3 DNA is TGCAGCGTTGCGGACTGGACAGCAGGCTATGGCTACACCTTC. Its protein product is CSVADWTAGYGYTF.

This rearrangement joins TRBV7-3 to TRBJ1-5; D gene ambiguous. This CDR3 region has 13 residues. The V gene lost 3 bases and the J gene lost 3 bases, with 6 bases spanning the gap. Germline CDR1 and CDR2: SGHTA and FQGTGA. Here the CDR3 reads CASSLGNNQPQHF. As DNA, the CDR3 is TGTGCCAGCAGCTTGGGCAACAATCAGCCCCAGCATTTT.

The chain is built from TRBV6-5 and TRBJ2-7; 7 bases agree with TRBD2. V lost 3 bases to trimming and J lost 4 bases; unmatched junction nucleotides: 9. The CDR3 extends over 15 amino acids. CDR1 and CDR2 from the germline V gene are MNHEY and SVGAGI. The CDR3 reads CASSYGGGGLYEQYF. The CDR3 DNA follows: TGTGCCAGCAGTTATGGGGGGGGTGGATTATACGAGCAGTACTTC.

This rearrangement joins TRBV9 to TRBJ1-1; D gene unclear. V was trimmed by 7 bases and J by 4 bases, leaving 20 bases between them. Looked up from germline, CDR1 is SGDLS and CDR2 is YYNGEE. This CDR3 comprises 15 residues. CDR3 bases: TGTGCCAGCTCCTGGGAGGGAGGGTTGGGCACTGAAGCTTTCTTT. Translating gives CASSWEGGLGTEAFF.

This clone was picked up one time. V is TRBV15 and J is TRBJ2-1, with TRBD2 as a possible D gene (6 bases). This CDR3 has 16 residues. V lost 1 base to trimming and J lost 0 bases, with 10 bases between them. Germline loops: CDR1 LNHNV, CDR2 YYDKDF (reference sequence). CDR3 region: CATSRGGGNSYNEQFF. In DNA form, the CDR3 reads TGTGCCACCAGCAGAGGTGGGGGGAACTCCTACAATGAGCAGTTCTTC.

The rearrangement links TRBV28 to TRBJ2-2, with D tentatively TRBD2 (5 bases). V shed 7 bases and J shed 0 bases, with 21 bases lying between them. The CDR3 has 18 amino acids. Germline V CDR1 and CDR2: MDHEN, SYDVKM. The CDR3 reads CASTFPLAEKSNTGELFF. In DNA form, the CDR3 reads TGTGCCAGCACCTTCCCCCTAGCTGAAAAATCGAACACCGGGGAGCTGTTTTTT.

The chain combines TRBV29-1 with TRBJ2-2; TRBD2 aligns across 9 bases. V dropped 2 bases and J dropped 4; count of bases not matched to a gene: 8. The CDR3 is 16 amino acids. The germline CDR1 and CDR2 sequences are SQVTM and ANQGSEA. This CDR3 is CSVESGLAHGTGELFF. DNA for the CDR3: TGCAGCGTTGAATCGGGACTAGCTCATGGCACCGGGGAGCTGTTTTTT.

The chain links TRBV15 to TRBJ1-5; D perhaps matches TRBD1 (6 bases). With 3 bases removed from V and 1 base from J, the gap between germline ends came to 10 bases. The germline gives CDR1 LNHNV, CDR2 YYDKDF (reference sequence). The CDR3 extends over 15 amino acids. CDR3 region: CATSSGQISNQPQHF. CDR3 DNA sequence: TGTGCCACCAGCAGCGGACAGATCAGCAATCAGCCCCAGCATTTT.

The chain has TRBV7-9 and TRBJ2-3; 8 bases line up with TRBD2. The length of the CDR3 is 15 residues. V gave up 5 bases and J gave up 5 bases; unmatched junction bases: 9. Looked up from germline, CDR1 is SEHNR and CDR2 is FQNEAQ (reference sequence). The DNA for the CDR3 is TGTGCCAGCAGCCTGAGCGGGAGTACGGTAGATACGCAGTATTTT. Encoded protein: CASSLSGSTVDTQYF.

The chain links TRBV5-4 to TRBJ2-2, with a tentative D call TRBD1 (6 bases). From germline, CDR1 is SGHNT and CDR2 YYREEE (reference sequence). The CDR3 runs to 16 residues. V lost 4 bases and J 3 bases, leaving 16 bases between the germline ends. CDR3 nucleotides: TGTGCCAGCAGCAATTTGGGGGCTTTGGACACCGGGGAGCTGTTTTTT. Its translation: CASSNLGALDTGELFF.

This chain joins TRBV19 and TRBJ1-5; 7 positions agree with TRBD1. The V segment lost 1 base and the J segment 13 bases; nucleotides outside the gene matches: 7. Germline loops: CDR1 LNHDA, CDR2 SQIVND (reference sequence). This CDR3 has 13 amino acids. CDR3 loop: CASSIVTGQSQHF. The CDR3 bases are TGTGCCAGTAGTATAGTTACGGGACAGTCTCAGCATTTT.

V is TRBV7-9 and J is TRBJ2-2; tentatively, D is TRBD2 (5 bases). CDR1 and CDR2 (germline): SEHNR, FQNEAQ (reference sequence). V dropped 8 bases and J dropped 3 bases, with 13 bases sitting between them. This CDR3 comprises 14 residues. The CDR3 bases are TGTGCCAGCTCACGGACTTCTTACACCGGGGAGCTGTTTTTT. This gives the protein CASSRTSYTGELFF.

This clone showed up just a few times. In DNA, the CDR3 is TGTGCCAGTAGTACACAGGGGGCCTGGACTGAAGCTTTCTTT. It encodes CASSTQGAWTEAFF. The chain has TRBV19 and TRBJ1-1; TRBD1 matches 9 bases. J lost 5 bases, V lost 4 bases, and 5 bases had no gene match. The CDR3 spans 14 residues. The germline CDR1 and CDR2 sequences are LNHDA and SQIVND (reference sequence).

The chain is built from TRBV4-2 and TRBJ1-4; 9 bases agree with TRBD1. The germline gives CDR1 LGHNA, CDR2 YNFKEQ. The CDR3 is 13 amino acids. Unmatched junction bases numbered 7, after V lost 8 bases and J lost 9 bases. The CDR3 spells CASSGTGSQKLFF. DNA for the CDR3: TGTGCCAGCTCCGGGACAGGGAGTCAAAAACTGTTTTTT.

The rearrangement joins TRBV7-9 to TRBJ2-3; TRBD1 matches at 9 bases. There are 17 residues in the CDR3. V lost 6 bases, J lost 5 bases, and 15 bases stayed unmatched. Germline V gives CDR1 SEHNR, CDR2 FQNEAQ (reference sequence). The CDR3 nucleotides are TGTGCCAGCAGTTCGATCGGGACAGGGCTTGGGAAAGATACGCAGTATTTT. It is translated as CASSSIGTGLGKDTQYF.

The chain carries TRBV7-6 and TRBJ2-5; possibly TRBD2 for D (7 bases). Germline assignment: CDR1 SGHVS and CDR2 FNYEAQ. V lost 5 bases, J lost 7 bases, and 20 bases lay in between. The CDR3 totals 15 residues. The CDR3 nucleotides are TGTGCCAGCAGCCCCCGCGGGGGCCCCTTGATGACCCAGTACTTC. Its translation: CASSPRGGPLMTQYF.

The chain joins TRBV5-8 to TRBJ2-1; 7 bases match TRBD1. The CDR3 totals 14 residues. The germline gives CDR1 SGHTS, CDR2 YDEGEE. V shed 3 bases, J shed 8 bases, and the junction held 8 bases outside the gene matches. The CDR3 sequence is CASSSRTGVDEQFF. CDR3 DNA: TGTGCCAGCAGCTCCCGAACAGGGGTGGATGAGCAGTTCTTC.

The chain is built from TRBV6-1 and TRBJ2-1; 11 nucleotides align to TRBD2. CDR1 is MNHNS, CDR2 SASEGT, per germline. Germline trimming cut 3 bases from V and 7 bases from J; bases unmatched to any gene: 11. CDR3 length equals 17 residues. The CDR3: CASSDWLAGGTWNEQFF. The CDR3 nucleotides are TGTGCCAGCAGTGACTGGTTAGCGGGAGGGACTTGGAATGAGCAGTTCTTC.